This T cell receptor (beta chain) was sequenced during a study of a mutant IDH1 vaccine in newly diagnosed glioma. Whole-study context: Patients were pretreated with radiotherapy, temozolomide, or both, mostly both.

The CDR3 runs to 16 residues. Trimming pared 6 bases from V and 2 bases from J, leaving 17 bases between. Germline-derived CDR1 and CDR2 are LNHDA and SQIVND (reference sequence). Measured with immunoSEQ multiplex PCR; TCRdb has only the in-frame clones, and not every one. Here the sample spans more than 35,000 clones, around 86% being singletons. This clone was seen only once. Its antigen is unidentified. Time point given: week 35, safety follow-up. The investigators gave 300 ug of mutant IDH1 20-mer peptide in each vaccine dose, together with topical imiquimod. The V call is TRBV19, the J call TRBJ1-5; D is unclear. Sample: PBMCs, taken from a glioma patient whose treatment included an IDH1 peptide vaccine. This TCR was sampled from a middle-aged woman with glioma. Some clones in this sample may be carry-over from other donors' samples. CDR3 bases: TGTGCCAGTAGCCCGGATCGTGTCTCAGGCAATCAGCCCCAGCATTTT. Amino acid sequence: CASSPDRVSGNQPQHF.